The following is a T cell receptor (beta chain) sequence with its context. Its antigen remains unknown. Only in-frame clones appear in the TCRdb table, and some are missing; sequencing was by immunoSEQ multiplex PCR. Of 150,000 or so clones listed, 80% to 90% were seen once; the top ten hold about 4.7%. The data originate from a study of T cell responses to AZD1222 COVID-19 vaccine. Study findings and constraints: Only 5 to 7 individuals given AZD1222 were seropositive at baseline. White British ancestry dominated among donors, who included more females, and clonal diversity was possibly underestimated.

This specimen was peripheral blood, taken on day 0 of AZD1222 vaccination. This clonotype originated in an adult in good health.

Here the CDR3 DNA reads TGTGCCAGCGGGAGGGGGAGTAACACCGGGGAGCTGTTTTTT. It encodes CASGRGSNTGELFF. The V and J genes are TRBV6-5 and TRBJ2-2; D possibly corresponds to TRBD2 (7 bases). This CDR3 has 14 residues. Trimming left V 8 bases short and J 2 bases short, with 12 bases between. CDR1 and CDR2 (germline): MNHEY, SVGAGI.